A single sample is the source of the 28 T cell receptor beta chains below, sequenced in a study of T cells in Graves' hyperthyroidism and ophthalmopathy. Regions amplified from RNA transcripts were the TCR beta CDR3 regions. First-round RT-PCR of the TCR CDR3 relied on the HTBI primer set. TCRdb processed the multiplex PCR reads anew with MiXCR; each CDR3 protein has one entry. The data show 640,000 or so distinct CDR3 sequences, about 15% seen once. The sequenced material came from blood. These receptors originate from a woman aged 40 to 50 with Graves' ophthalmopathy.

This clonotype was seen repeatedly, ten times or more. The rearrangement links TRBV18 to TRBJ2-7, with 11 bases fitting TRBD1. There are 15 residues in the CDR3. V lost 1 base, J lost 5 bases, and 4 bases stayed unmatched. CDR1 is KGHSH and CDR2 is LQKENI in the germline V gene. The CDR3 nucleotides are TGTGCCAGCTCACCACTTTGGGACAGGGGGAACGAGCAGTACTTC. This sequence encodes CASSPLWDRGNEQYF. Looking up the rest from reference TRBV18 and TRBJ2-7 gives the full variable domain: NAGVMQNPRHLVRRRGQEARLRCSPMKGHSHVYWYRQLPEEGLKFMVYLQKENIIDESGMPKERFSAEFPKEGPSILRIQQVVRGDSAAYFCASSPLWDRGNEQYFGPGTRLTVT.

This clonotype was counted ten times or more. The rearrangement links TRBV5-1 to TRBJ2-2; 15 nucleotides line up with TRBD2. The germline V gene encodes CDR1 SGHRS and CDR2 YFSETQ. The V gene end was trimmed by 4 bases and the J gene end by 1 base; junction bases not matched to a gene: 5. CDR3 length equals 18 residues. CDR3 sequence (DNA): TGCGCCAGCAGCCCGGCGGGACTAGCGGGAGGGAACACCGGGGAGCTGTTTTTT. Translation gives CASSPAGLAGGNTGELFF.

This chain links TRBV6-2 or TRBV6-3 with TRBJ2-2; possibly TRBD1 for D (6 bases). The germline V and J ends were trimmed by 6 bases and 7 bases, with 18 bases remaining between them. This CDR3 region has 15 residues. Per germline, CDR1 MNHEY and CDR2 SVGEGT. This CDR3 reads CASRRITGSGGELFF. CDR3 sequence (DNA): TGTGCCAGCAGACGCATTACAGGGTCTGGCGGGGAGCTGTTTTTT.

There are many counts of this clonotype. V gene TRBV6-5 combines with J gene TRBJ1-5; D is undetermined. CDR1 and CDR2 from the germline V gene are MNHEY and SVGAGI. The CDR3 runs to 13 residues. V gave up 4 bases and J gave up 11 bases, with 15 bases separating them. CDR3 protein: CASSSGGAAAQHF. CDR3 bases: TGTGCCAGCAGTTCCGGCGGCGCAGCGGCCCAGCATTTT.

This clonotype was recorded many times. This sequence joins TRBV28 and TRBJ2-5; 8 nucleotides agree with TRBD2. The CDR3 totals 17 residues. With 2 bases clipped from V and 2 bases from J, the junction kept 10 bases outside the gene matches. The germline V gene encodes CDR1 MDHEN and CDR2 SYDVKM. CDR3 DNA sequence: TGTGCCAGCAGTTTAGTCGGGAGGGCCCTTGGGCAAGAGACCCAGTACTTC. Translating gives CASSLVGRALGQETQYF. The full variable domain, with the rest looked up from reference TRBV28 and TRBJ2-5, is DVKVTQSSRYLVKRTGEKVFLECVQDMDHENMFWYRQDPGLGLRLIYFSYDVKMKEKGDIPEGYSVSREKKERFSLILESASTNQTSMYLCASSLVGRALGQETQYFGPGTRLLVL.

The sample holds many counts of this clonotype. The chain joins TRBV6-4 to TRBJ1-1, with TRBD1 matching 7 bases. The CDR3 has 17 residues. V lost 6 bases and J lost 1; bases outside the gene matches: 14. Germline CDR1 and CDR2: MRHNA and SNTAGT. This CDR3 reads CASRDLRGTVENTEAFF. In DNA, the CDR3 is TGTGCCAGCAGGGACCTCAGGGGGACGGTGGAGAACACTGAAGCTTTCTTT.

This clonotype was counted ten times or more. The CDR3 DNA follows: TGTGCCAGCAGTACGGTATCGGGGACCCAGTACTTC. As protein: CASSTVSGTQYF. J is TRBJ2-5 and V is TRBV28, with D unclear. From germline, CDR1 is MDHEN and CDR2 SYDVKM. This CDR3 comprises 12 residues. Trimming removed 5 bases at V and 7 bases at J, with 11 bases between.

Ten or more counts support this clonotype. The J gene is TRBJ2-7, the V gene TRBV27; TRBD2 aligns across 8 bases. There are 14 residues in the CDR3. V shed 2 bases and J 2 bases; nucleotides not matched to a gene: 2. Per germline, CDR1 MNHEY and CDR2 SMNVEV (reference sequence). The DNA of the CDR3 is TGTGCCAGCAGTTTAGTAGCGGGGACCTACGAGCAGTACTTC. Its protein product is CASSLVAGTYEQYF.

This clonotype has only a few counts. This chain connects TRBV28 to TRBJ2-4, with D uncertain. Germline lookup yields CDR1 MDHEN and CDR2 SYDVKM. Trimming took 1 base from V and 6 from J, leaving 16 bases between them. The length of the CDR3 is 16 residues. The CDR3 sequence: CASSLFDTLKGNIQYF. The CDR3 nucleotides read TGTGCCAGCAGTTTATTCGACACCCTAAAGGGAAACATTCAGTACTTC.

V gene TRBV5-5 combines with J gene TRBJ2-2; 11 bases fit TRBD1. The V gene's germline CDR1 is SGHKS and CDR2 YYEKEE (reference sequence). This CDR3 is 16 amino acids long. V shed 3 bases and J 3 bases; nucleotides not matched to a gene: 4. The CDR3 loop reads CASSSGQGDYTGELFF. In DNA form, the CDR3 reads TGTGCCAGCAGCTCGGGACAGGGGGATTACACCGGGGAGCTGTTTTTT.

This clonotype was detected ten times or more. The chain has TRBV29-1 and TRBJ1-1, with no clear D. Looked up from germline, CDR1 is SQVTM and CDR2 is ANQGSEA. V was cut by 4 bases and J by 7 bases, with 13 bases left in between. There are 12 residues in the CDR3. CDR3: CSVGVRVGEAFF. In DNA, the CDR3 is TGCAGCGTTGGGGTGAGGGTAGGTGAAGCTTTCTTT.

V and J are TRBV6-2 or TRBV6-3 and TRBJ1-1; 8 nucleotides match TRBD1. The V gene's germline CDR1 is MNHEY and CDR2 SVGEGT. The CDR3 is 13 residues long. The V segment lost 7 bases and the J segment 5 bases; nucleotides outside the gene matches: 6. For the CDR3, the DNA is TGTGCCAGCACCGGACAGGGATGGACTGAAGCTTTCTTT. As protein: CASTGQGWTEAFF.

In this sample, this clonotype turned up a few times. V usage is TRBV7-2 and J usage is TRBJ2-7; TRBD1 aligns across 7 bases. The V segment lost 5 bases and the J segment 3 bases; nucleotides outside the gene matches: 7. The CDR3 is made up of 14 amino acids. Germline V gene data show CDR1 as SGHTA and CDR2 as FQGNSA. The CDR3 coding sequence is TGTGCCAGCAGCCAGCCCGGGACAGACTACGAGCAGTACTTC. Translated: CASSQPGTDYEQYF.

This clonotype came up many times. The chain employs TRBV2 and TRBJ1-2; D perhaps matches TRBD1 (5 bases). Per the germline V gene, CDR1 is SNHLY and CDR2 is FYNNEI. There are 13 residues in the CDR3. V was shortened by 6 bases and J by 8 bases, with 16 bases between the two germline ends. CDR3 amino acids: CASRADGGYGYTF. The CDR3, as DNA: TGTGCCAGCAGGGCTGACGGGGGGTACGGCTACACCTTC.

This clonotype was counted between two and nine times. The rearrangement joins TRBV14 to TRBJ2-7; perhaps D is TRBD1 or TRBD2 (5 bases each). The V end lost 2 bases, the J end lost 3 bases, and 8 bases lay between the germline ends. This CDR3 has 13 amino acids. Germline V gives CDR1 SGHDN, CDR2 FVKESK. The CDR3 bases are TGTGCCAGCAGCCAACAGAGGGGCTACGAGCAGTACTTC. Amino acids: CASSQQRGYEQYF.

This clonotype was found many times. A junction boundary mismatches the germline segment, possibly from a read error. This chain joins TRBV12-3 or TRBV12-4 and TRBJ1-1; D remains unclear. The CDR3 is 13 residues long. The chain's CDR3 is CASGLSGNTEALF. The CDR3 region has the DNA TGTGCCAGCGGCCTGTCCGGCAACACTGAAGCTCTCTTT.

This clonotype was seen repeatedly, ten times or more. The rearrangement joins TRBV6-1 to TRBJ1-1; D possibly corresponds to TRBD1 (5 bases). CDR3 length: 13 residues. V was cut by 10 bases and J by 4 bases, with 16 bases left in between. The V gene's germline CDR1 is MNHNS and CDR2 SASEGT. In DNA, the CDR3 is TGTGCCACGCTCAGGGCTCGAGGCACTGAAGCTTTCTTT. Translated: CATLRARGTEAFF.

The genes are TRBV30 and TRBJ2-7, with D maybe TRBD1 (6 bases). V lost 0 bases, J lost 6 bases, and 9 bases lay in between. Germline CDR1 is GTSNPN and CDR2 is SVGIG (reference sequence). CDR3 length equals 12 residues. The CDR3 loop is CAWSVSRGEQYF. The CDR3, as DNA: TGTGCCTGGAGTGTAAGCAGGGGCGAGCAGTACTTC. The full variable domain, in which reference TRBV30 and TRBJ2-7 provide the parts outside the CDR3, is SQTIHQWPATLVQPVGSPLSLECTVEGTSNPNLYWYRQAAGRGLQLLFYSVGIGQISSEVPQNLSASRPQDRQFILSSKKLLLSDSGFYLCAWSVSRGEQYFGPGTRLTVT.

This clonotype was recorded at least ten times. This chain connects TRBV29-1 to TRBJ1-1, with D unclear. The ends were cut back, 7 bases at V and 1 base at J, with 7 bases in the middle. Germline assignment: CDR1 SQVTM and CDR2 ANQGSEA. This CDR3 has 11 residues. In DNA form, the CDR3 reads TGCAGCGCTGCAGAGAACACTGAAGCTTTCTTT. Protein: CSAAENTEAFF.

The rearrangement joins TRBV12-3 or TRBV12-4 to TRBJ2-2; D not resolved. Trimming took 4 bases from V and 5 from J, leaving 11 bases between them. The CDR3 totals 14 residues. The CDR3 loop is CASSSNVGTGELFF. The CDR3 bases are TGTGCCAGCAGTTCCAACGTAGGAACCGGGGAGCTGTTTTTT.

CDR3 DNA sequence: TGTGCCATCAGCACCGTGGAACAGGGGTACGAGCAGTACTTC. As protein: CAISTVEQGYEQYF. J is TRBJ2-7 and V is TRBV10-3; 7 bases match TRBD1. The CDR3 totals 14 residues. V was pared by 6 bases and J by 4 bases, with 9 bases of the junction left unmatched. Germline values: CDR1 ENHRY, CDR2 SYGVKD.

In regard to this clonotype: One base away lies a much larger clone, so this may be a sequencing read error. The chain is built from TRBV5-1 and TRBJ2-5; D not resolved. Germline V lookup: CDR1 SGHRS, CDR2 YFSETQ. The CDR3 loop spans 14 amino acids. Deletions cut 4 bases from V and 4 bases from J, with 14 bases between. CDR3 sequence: CASSEASPGETQYF. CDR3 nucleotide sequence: TGCGCCAGCAGCGAGGCGAGTCCGGGAGAGACCCAGTACTTC.

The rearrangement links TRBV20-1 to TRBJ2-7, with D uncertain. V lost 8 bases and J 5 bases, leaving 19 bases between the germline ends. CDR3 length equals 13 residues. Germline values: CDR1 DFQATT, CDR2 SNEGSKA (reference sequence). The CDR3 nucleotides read TGCAGTACAGACCGGCGTACTCGGGACGAGCAGTACTTC. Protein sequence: CSTDRRTRDEQYF.

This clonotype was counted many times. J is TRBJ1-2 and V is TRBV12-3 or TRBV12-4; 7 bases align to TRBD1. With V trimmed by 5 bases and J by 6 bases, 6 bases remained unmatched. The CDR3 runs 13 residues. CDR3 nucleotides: TGTGCCAGCAGTCGCGATGACAGGGATGGCTACACCTTC. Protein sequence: CASSRDDRDGYTF.

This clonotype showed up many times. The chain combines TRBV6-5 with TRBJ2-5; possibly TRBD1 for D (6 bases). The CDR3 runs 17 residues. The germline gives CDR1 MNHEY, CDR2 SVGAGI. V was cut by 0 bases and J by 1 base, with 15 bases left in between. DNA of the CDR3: TGTGCCAGCAGTTACTCGTCTCCAGGGGCCTCCCAAGAGACCCAGTACTTC. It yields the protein CASSYSSPGASQETQYF.

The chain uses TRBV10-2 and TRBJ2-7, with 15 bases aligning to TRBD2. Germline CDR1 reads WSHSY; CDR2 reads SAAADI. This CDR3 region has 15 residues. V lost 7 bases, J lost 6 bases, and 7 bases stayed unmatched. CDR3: CASTTGTSGRSEQYF. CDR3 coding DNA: TGCGCCAGCACCACCGGGACTAGCGGGAGGTCCGAGCAGTACTTC.

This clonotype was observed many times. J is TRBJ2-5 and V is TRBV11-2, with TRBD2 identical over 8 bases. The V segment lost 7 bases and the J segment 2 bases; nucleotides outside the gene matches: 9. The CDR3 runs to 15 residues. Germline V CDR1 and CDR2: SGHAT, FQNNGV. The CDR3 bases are TGTGCCAGCACCGGGACTAGGATAAATCAAGAGACCCAGTACTTC. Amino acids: CASTGTRINQETQYF.

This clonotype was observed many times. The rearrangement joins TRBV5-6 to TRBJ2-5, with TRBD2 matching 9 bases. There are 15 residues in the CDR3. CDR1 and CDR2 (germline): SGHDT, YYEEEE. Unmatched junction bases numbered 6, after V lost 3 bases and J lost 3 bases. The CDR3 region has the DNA TGTGCCAGCAGCTCGTATAGCGGGAGAGAAGAGACCCAGTACTTC. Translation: CASSSYSGREETQYF.